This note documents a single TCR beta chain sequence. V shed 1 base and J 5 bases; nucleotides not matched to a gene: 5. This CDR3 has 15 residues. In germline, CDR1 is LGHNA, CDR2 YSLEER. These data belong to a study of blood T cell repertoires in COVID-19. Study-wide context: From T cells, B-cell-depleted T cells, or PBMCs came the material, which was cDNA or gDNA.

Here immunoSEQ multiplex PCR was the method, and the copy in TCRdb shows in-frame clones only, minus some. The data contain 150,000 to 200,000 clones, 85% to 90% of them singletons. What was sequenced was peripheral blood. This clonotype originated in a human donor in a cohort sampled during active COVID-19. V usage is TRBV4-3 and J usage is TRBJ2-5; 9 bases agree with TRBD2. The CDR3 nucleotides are TGCGCCAGCAGCCAAGGGACTAGCGTAGGGGAGACCCAGTACTTC. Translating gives CASSQGTSVGETQYF.